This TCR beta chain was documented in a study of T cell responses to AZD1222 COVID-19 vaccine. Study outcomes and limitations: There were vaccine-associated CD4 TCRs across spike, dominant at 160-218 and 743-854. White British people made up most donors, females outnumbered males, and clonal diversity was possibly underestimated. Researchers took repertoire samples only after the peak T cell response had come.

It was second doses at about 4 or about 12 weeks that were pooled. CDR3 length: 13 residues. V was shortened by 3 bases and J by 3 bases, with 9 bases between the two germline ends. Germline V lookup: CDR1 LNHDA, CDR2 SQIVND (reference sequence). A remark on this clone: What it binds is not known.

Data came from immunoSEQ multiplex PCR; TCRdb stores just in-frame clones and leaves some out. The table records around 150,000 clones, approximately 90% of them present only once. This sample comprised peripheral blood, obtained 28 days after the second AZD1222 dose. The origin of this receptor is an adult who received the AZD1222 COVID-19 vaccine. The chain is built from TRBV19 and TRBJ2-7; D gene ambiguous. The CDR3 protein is CASSMTAVYEQYF. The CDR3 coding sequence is TGTGCCAGTAGTATGACGGCAGTCTACGAGCAGTACTTC.